The 10 T cell receptor beta chains listed next were all sequenced from one sample in a study of low-dose radiotherapy and immunotherapy resistance in tumors. TRAV- and TRBV-specific primers primed first-strand cDNA, covering alpha and beta chains. A roughly 20-cycle PCR with a constant-region primer and V-primer adapter amplified TCRs. TCRdb processed the reads anew with MiXCR; each CDR3 protein has one entry. The table includes 95,000 to 100,000 distinct CDR3 sequences, less than 25% detected once. The time point: after trial treatment. Regarding treatment: LDRT plus nivolumab, ipilimumab, low-dose cyclophosphamide and aspirin (RACIN trial). The material sequenced was PBMCs, taken after low-dose radiotherapy plus immunotherapy. All receptors come from a male donor with prostate cancer.

This clonotype was observed at least ten times. CDR3 nucleotide sequence: TGTGCCAGCCAAACCGGGACAGGGGTAAATCAGCCCCAGCATTTT. Amino acid sequence: CASQTGTGVNQPQHF. This chain connects TRBV5-5 to TRBJ1-5; 10 positions agree with TRBD1. This CDR3 spans 15 amino acids. Germline CDR1 SGHKS, CDR2 YYEKEE (reference sequence). V gave up 7 bases and J gave up 4 bases; unmatched junction bases: 8.

This clonotype has ten or more counts. J is TRBJ2-3 and V is TRBV6-6, with 9 positions matching TRBD2. CDR1 is MNHNY, CDR2 SVGAGI, per germline (reference sequence). The CDR3 spans 17 residues. J gave up 5 bases and V 0 bases, and 9 bases lay outside the gene matches. CDR3 DNA sequence: TGTGCCAGCAGTTACTCGCGTCGGCGGGGGGGCGGAGATACGCAGTATTTT. Its protein product is CASSYSRRRGGGDTQYF.

On this clonotype itself: The limits of the CDR3 on the DNA are not certain, so only TCRdb's listed CDR3 is given. The genes are TRBV24-1 and TRBJ2-2; the table gives TRBD1 as D, unverified against the DNA. The CDR3 has 21 amino acids, counting both end residues. Germline CDR1 reads KGHDR; CDR2 reads SFDVKD. The chain's CDR3 is CATSDLEGAGEGTNTGELFFF.

This clonotype has a count of ten or more. The rearrangement uses TRBV29-1 and TRBJ1-6; TRBD1 matches 9 bases. There are 14 residues in the CDR3. J was trimmed by 5 bases and V by 6 bases; bases with no gene match: 5. CDR1 SQVTM and CDR2 ANQGSEA come from the germline V gene. CDR3 sequence (DNA): TGCAGCGTCATGACAGGGGGGGATAATTCACCCCTCCACTTT. The encoded protein is CSVMTGGDNSPLHF.

This sequence joins TRBV29-1 and TRBJ2-7; D might be TRBD1 (5 bases). The V end lost 7 bases, the J end lost 4 bases, and 20 bases lay between the germline ends. The CDR3 sequence is 14 residues long. Germline lookup yields CDR1 SQVTM and CDR2 ANQGSEA. The CDR3 coding sequence is TGCAGCGGTTTGGACACAGGTCGTTCGTACGAGCAGTACTTC. It yields the protein CSGLDTGRSYEQYF.

The table lists this clonotype with a few counts. This chain uses TRBV7-3 with TRBJ2-5; 8 nucleotides line up with TRBD1. There are 13 residues in the CDR3. CDR1 and CDR2 from the germline V gene are SGHTA and FQGTGA. The V segment lost 5 bases and the J segment 9 bases; nucleotides outside the gene matches: 8. The CDR3 reads CASSQTGVDPQYF. DNA for the CDR3: TGTGCCAGCAGCCAGACAGGGGTCGACCCCCAGTACTTC.

This clonotype was observed a handful of times. The chain employs TRBV27 and TRBJ2-3; the D gene is possibly TRBD2 (5 bases). Between the trimmed V and J ends, which lost 0 bases and 6 bases, there was a span of 13 bases. The CDR3 consists of 15 residues. Germline CDR1 MNHEY, CDR2 SMNVEV (reference sequence). For the CDR3, the DNA is TGTGCCAGCAGTTTATCGAGGGTCACCAGGGATACGCAGTATTTT. It translates to CASSLSRVTRDTQYF.

The sample holds a few counts of this clonotype. The rearrangement uses TRBV6-6 and TRBJ1-5, with a weak D call TRBD1 (5 bases). Per the germline V gene, CDR1 is MNHNY and CDR2 is SVGAGI (reference sequence). The CDR3 runs to 16 residues. The V and J ends lost 0 bases and 5 bases respectively, with 14 bases between them. CDR3 in DNA: TGTGCCAGCAGTTACTCGAGTGGGGTAGGGGATCAGCCCCAGCATTTT. It encodes CASSYSSGVGDQPQHF.

This clonotype showed up many times. The rearrangement links TRBV19 to TRBJ1-5; possibly TRBD1 for D (5 bases). Germline-derived CDR1 and CDR2 are LNHDA and SQIVND (reference sequence). V was trimmed by 4 bases and J by 4 bases, leaving 17 bases between them. The CDR3 loop spans 16 amino acids. CDR3 residues: CASSTNPGRPNQPQHF. CDR3 DNA sequence: TGTGCCAGTAGTACCAATCCGGGACGGCCAAATCAGCCCCAGCATTTT.

V gene TRBV5-1 combines with J gene TRBJ2-3, with 11 bases aligning to TRBD2. This CDR3 has 15 residues. The V gene end was trimmed by 4 bases and the J gene end by 5 bases; junction bases not matched to a gene: 6. In germline, CDR1 is SGHRS, CDR2 YFSETQ. CDR3 amino acids: CASSLSGRAGDTQYF. The CDR3 DNA reads TGCGCCAGCAGCCTTAGCGGGAGGGCCGGAGATACGCAGTATTTT.